These 27 T cell receptor beta chains originate from one sample sequenced in a study of beta chain features in type 1 diabetes. Study-wide points: Across all four CD4+ subsets, people with type 1 diabetes showed modestly shorter TCRB CDR3s.

Their target antigens are unknown. The entirety of the isolated RNA underwent reverse transcription, so expressed TCRB transcripts were sequenced. Profiled with immunoSEQ multiplex PCR; TCRdb holds only in-frame clones, not every one. The repertoire holds 95,000 to 150,000 clones, with about 16% as singletons. The sequenced sample was central memory CD4+ T cells from blood. Receptors originate from a man in his thirties or forties with type 1 diabetes.

This clone was seen a handful of times. The genes are TRBV10-3 and TRBJ2-1; D is undetermined. Germline CDR1 and CDR2: ENHRY and SYGVKD. The ends were cut back, 4 bases at V and 5 bases at J, with 9 bases in the middle. There are 13 residues in the CDR3. CDR3 DNA sequence: TGTGCCATCAGTGCAAAGTCCCACAATGAGCAGTTCTTC. It translates to CAISAKSHNEQFF.

The chain uses TRBV10-3 and TRBJ2-2; D is possibly TRBD1 or TRBD2 (6 bases each). The CDR3 extends over 14 amino acids. Looked up from germline, CDR1 is ENHRY and CDR2 is SYGVKD. V lost 11 bases and J lost 2, with 15 bases in between. CDR3 region: CALGGGINTGELFF. CDR3 nucleotides: TGTGCCCTTGGGGGCGGGATCAACACCGGGGAGCTGTTTTTT.

In DNA form, the CDR3 reads TGTGCCAGCAGCTTGGGTCGGCAGGGCCAAGATACGCAGTATTTT. It codes for CASSLGRQGQDTQYF. The chain couples TRBV5-4 to TRBJ2-3; a possible D gene is TRBD1 (5 bases). Between the trimmed V and J ends, which lost 0 bases and 5 bases, there was a span of 13 bases. Germline V lookup: CDR1 SGHNT, CDR2 YYREEE (reference sequence). CDR3 length: 15 residues. Variable domain in full (rest from reference TRBV5-4 and TRBJ2-3): ETGVTQSPTHLIKTRGQQVTLRCSSQSGHNTVSWYQQALGQGPQFIFQYYREEENGRGNFPPRFSGLQFPNYSSELNVNALELDDSALYLCASSLGRQGQDTQYFGPGTRLTVL.

In this sample, this clone turned up a few times. A far larger clone is just one base off, so this is likely a read error. The gene calls are TRBV30 and TRBJ1-2; D remains ambiguous. Germline values: CDR1 GTSNPN, CDR2 SVGIG (reference sequence). Trimming shortened V by 4 bases and J by 4 bases, and 13 bases separated the two germline ends. CDR3 length: 13 amino acids. CDR3 nucleotide sequence: TGTGCCTGGAACCGGTTAACTACCTATGGCTACACCTTC. The encoded protein is CAWNRLTTYGYTF.

This clone was recorded at least ten times. An end of the junction differs from the germline gene, which may be a read error. The chain recombines TRBV7-7 with TRBJ2-5; D is uncertain. The CDR3 loop spans 13 amino acids. The V gene's germline CDR1 is SSHAT and CDR2 FNYEAQ (reference sequence). As DNA, the CDR3 is TGTGCTAGCAGCCTGACCATACAAGAGACCCAGTACTTC. As protein: CASSLTIQETQYF.

V usage is TRBV5-8 and J usage is TRBJ2-5; 9 bases line up with TRBD1. Germline V gene sequence: CDR1 SGHTS, CDR2 YDEGEE. V lost 4 bases to trimming and J lost 5 bases; unmatched junction nucleotides: 6. The CDR3 has 14 amino acids. CDR3 amino acids: CASSTGQGAETQYF. The CDR3 DNA sequence: TGTGCCAGCAGCACGGGACAGGGAGCGGAGACCCAGTACTTC.

In its sample, this clone was seen many times. The chain carries TRBV28 and TRBJ2-7, with D hard to call. CDR1 and CDR2 from the germline V gene are MDHEN and SYDVKM. The CDR3 runs 11 residues. V shed 2 bases and J shed 5 bases, with 4 bases lying between them. CDR3 sequence reads: CASSLSNEQYF. CDR3 bases: TGTGCCAGCAGTTTAAGTAACGAGCAGTACTTC.

This clone has only a few counts. The V and J genes are TRBV7-2 and TRBJ2-3; TRBD2 aligns across 7 bases. The germline gives CDR1 SGHTA, CDR2 FQGNSA. With V trimmed by 4 bases and J by 2 bases, 9 bases remained unmatched. This CDR3 has 16 residues. The CDR3 region has the DNA TGTGCCAGCAGCTCACGAGTGGCGGGGGTCACAGATACGCAGTATTTT. This encodes CASSSRVAGVTDTQYF.

This clone was recorded a few times. A far larger clone is one base from this, pointing to a likely read error. The rearrangement joins TRBV6-1 to TRBJ2-5; D uncertain. Germline CDR1 MNHNS, CDR2 SASEGT. V shed 1 base and J shed 4 bases, with 10 bases lying between them. The CDR3 sequence is 14 residues long. The DNA of the CDR3 is TGTGCCAGCAGTGAAGGCTGGGGATCAGAGACCCAGTACTTC. Translation: CASSEGWGSETQYF.

This chain uses TRBV9 with TRBJ1-2; no firm D call. Trimming pared 0 bases from V and 1 base from J, leaving 7 bases between. Germline V gene data show CDR1 as SGDLS and CDR2 as YYNGEE. This CDR3 has 14 amino acids. The CDR3 region is CASSVAGGNYGYTF. Here the CDR3 DNA reads TGTGCCAGCAGCGTAGCGGGAGGTAACTATGGCTACACCTTC.

As regards this clone: One junction end does not reproduce the germline sequence, and a read error may be involved. J is TRBJ1-6 and V is TRBV5-8; D possibly corresponds to TRBD1 (5 bases). Germline assignment: CDR1 SGHTS and CDR2 YDEGEE. This CDR3 region has 12 residues. CDR3 sequence reads: CASSTWAGPPNF. The CDR3 DNA reads TGTGCCAGCAGCACGTGGGCAGGGCCACCAAACTTT.

The DNA for the CDR3 is TGTGCCAGCAGCTTAGATCCACAGGCCTACTCCTACGAGCAGTACTTC. It encodes CASSLDPQAYSYEQYF. The genes are TRBV7-2 and TRBJ2-7; weak D call: TRBD1 (5 bases). The CDR3 extends over 16 amino acids. The ends were cut back, 1 base at V and 0 bases at J, with 13 bases in the middle. Germline V gives CDR1 SGHTA, CDR2 FQGNSA.

The V and J genes are TRBV13 and TRBJ2-7, with 12 bases fitting TRBD2. The CDR3 sequence is 16 residues long. The V gene end was trimmed by 5 bases and the J gene end by 3 bases; junction bases not matched to a gene: 8. CDR1 is PRHDT, CDR2 FYEKMQ, per germline (reference sequence). In nucleotides, the CDR3 is TGTGCCAGCAGCCGGTACGGACTAGCGGGGATCTACGAGCAGTACTTC. Protein product: CASSRYGLAGIYEQYF.

This chain uses TRBV12-5 with TRBJ2-3; possible D gene TRBD1, 8 bases. CDR1 is LGHNT and CDR2 is FRNRAP in the germline V gene. Trimming left V 7 bases short and J 6 bases short, with 17 bases between. This CDR3 is 14 amino acids long. CDR3 sequence: CASAIGQGGDTQYF. In DNA form, the CDR3 reads TGTGCTAGTGCGATAGGACAGGGAGGGGATACGCAGTATTTT.

This chain joins TRBV10-3 and TRBJ2-1, with 14 bases lining up with TRBD2. V lost 3 bases and J lost 9; bases outside the gene matches: 1. There are 14 residues in the CDR3. Germline V gene sequence: CDR1 ENHRY, CDR2 SYGVKD. CDR3 nucleotide sequence: TGTGCCATCAGTGAAGGACTAGCGGGGGGTGAGCAGTTCTTC. This translates into CAISEGLAGGEQFF.

This clone was observed a few times. Within the sample, other DNA sequences also encode this same CDR3. The chain couples TRBV29-1 to TRBJ2-5; 7 bases are shared with TRBD1. After removal of 3 bases from V and 4 bases from J, the junction contained 2 bases not matched to a gene. CDR3 length: 12 amino acids. Germline V gene data show CDR1 as SQVTM and CDR2 as ANQGSEA. For the CDR3, the DNA is TGCAGCGTTGACAGGGGGAGAGAGACCCAGTACTTC. Translating gives CSVDRGRETQYF.

This clone showed up just a few times. The rearrangement links TRBV6-6 to TRBJ2-5, with TRBD1 as a possible D gene (5 bases). Trimming removed 6 bases from V and 3 bases from J, with 8 bases in between. The V gene's germline CDR1 is MNHNY and CDR2 SVGAGI (reference sequence). The CDR3 extends over 12 amino acids. CDR3 residues: CASSQTEETQYF. The CDR3 coding sequence is TGTGCCAGCAGCCAGACAGAAGAGACCCAGTACTTC.

This clone was detected a few times. The chain is built from TRBV5-1 and TRBJ2-7; the D is unclear. V lost 3 bases to trimming and J lost 3 bases, with 16 bases between them. Germline V CDR1 and CDR2: SGHRS, YFSETQ. The CDR3 sequence is 15 residues long. The CDR3 region is CASSSTSVEVYEQYF. DNA of the CDR3: TGCGCCAGCAGCTCTACATCGGTAGAAGTCTACGAGCAGTACTTC.

The rearrangement joins TRBV9 to TRBJ2-3; D ambiguous. Trimming removed 1 base from V and 5 bases from J, with 14 bases in between. Germline V gene lookup returns CDR1 SGDLS and CDR2 YYNGEE. This CDR3 is built from 15 residues. CDR3 sequence: CASSVSTSPQDTQYF. The DNA of the CDR3 is TGTGCCAGCAGCGTAAGCACCTCGCCCCAAGATACGCAGTATTTT. The variable domain in full, completed from reference TRBV9 and TRBJ2-3, reads DSGVTQTPKHLITATGQRVTLRCSPRSGDLSVYWYQQSLDQGLQFLIQYYNGEERAKGNILERFSAQQFPDLHSELNLSSLELGDSALYFCASSVSTSPQDTQYFGPGTRLTVL.

This clone was seen only a few times. The chain carries TRBV20-1 and TRBJ2-7, with D uncertain. The germline V and J ends were trimmed by 2 bases and 9 bases, with 11 bases remaining between them. Germline CDR1 reads DFQATT; CDR2 reads SNEGSKA (reference sequence). This CDR3 spans 11 amino acids. CDR3 coding DNA: TGCAGTGCTAGATCCCAGGCGAGGCAGTACTTC. It specifies CSARSQARQYF.

The chain uses TRBV6-5 and TRBJ2-7; D is possibly TRBD1 (5 bases). This CDR3 comprises 13 residues. Per germline, CDR1 MNHEY and CDR2 SVGAGI. Trimming removed 7 bases at V and 1 base at J, with 11 bases between. The CDR3 loop is CASTPDKSYEQYF. The DNA for the CDR3 is TGTGCCAGCACCCCGGACAAGTCCTACGAGCAGTACTTC.

This clone was counted between two and nine times. The gene calls are TRBV7-8 and TRBJ1-4, with unresolved D. With 7 bases removed from V and 7 bases from J, the gap between germline ends came to 10 bases. Germline-derived CDR1 and CDR2 are SGHVS and FQNEAQ. The CDR3 is 12 amino acids. The CDR3 coding sequence is TGTGCCAGCACCGTAGACACTGAAAAACTGTTTTTT. The encoded protein is CASTVDTEKLFF.

The rearrangement links TRBV4-2 to TRBJ2-7; D gene ambiguous. Between the trimmed V and J ends, which lost 0 bases and 7 bases, there was a span of 4 bases. The germline V gene encodes CDR1 LGHNA and CDR2 YNFKEQ. The CDR3 spans 11 residues. The DNA of the CDR3 is TGTGCCAGCAGCCAAGAGCGGGAGCAGTACTTC. This translates into CASSQEREQYF.

This clone was picked up one time. The J gene is TRBJ2-5, the V gene TRBV5-1, with TRBD1 matching over 12 bases. J was trimmed by 5 bases and V by 3 bases; bases with no gene match: 5. This CDR3 contains 15 residues. CDR1 is SGHRS and CDR2 is YFSETQ in the germline V gene. CDR3 DNA: TGCGCCAGCAGCTGGGGGACAGGGGGCCAGGAGACCCAGTACTTC. Translating gives CASSWGTGGQETQYF.

The chain has TRBV10-3 and TRBJ1-3; D not certain. The CDR3 runs to 14 residues. Per the germline V gene, CDR1 is ENHRY and CDR2 is SYGVKD. Between the trimmed V and J ends, which lost 3 bases and 4 bases, there was a span of 10 bases. The CDR3 bases are TGTGCCATCAGTGATGGCCCCCGGGGAAACACCATATATTTT. Its protein product is CAISDGPRGNTIYF.

The chain links TRBV29-1 to TRBJ2-5; no firm D call. The ends were cut back, 6 bases at V and 4 bases at J, with 9 bases in the middle. The germline V gene encodes CDR1 SQVTM and CDR2 ANQGSEA. The CDR3 is made up of 11 amino acids. The CDR3 bases are TGCAGCGTCGACCCAACAGAGACCCAGTACTTC. Its translation is CSVDPTETQYF.

In its sample, this clone was seen many times. V usage is TRBV2 and J usage is TRBJ2-5; D unresolved. The CDR3 loop spans 13 amino acids. From germline, CDR1 is SNHLY and CDR2 FYNNEI. Between the trimmed V and J ends, which lost 3 bases and 5 bases, there was a span of 10 bases. The CDR3 sequence: CASSEGPVETQYF. The CDR3 bases are TGTGCCAGCAGTGAGGGCCCCGTTGAGACCCAGTACTTC.